This TCR beta chain emerged from a study of blood T cell repertoires in COVID-19. Across the study: PBMCs, B-cell-depleted T cells, or T cells were the source of the cDNA or gDNA that made up the material.

Repertoires were generated with immunoSEQ multiplex PCR, while TCRdb's copy carries only in-frame clones and drops some. In the table there are under 250,000 clones, about 80% of which are singletons. This clone was detected only once. Participants' reported clinical history set cohort assignment. All exposed participants met a person with COVID-19 within 2 weeks before entering the study. Per germline, CDR1 LGHDT and CDR2 YNNKEL (reference sequence). The CDR3 loop spans 16 amino acids. V lost 0 bases and J 7 bases, leaving 16 bases between the germline ends. The material sequenced was PBMCs or T cells enriched from blood (not recorded which). This sequence originates from a woman in her thirties or forties who had been exposed to COVID-19. This chain links TRBV3-1 (or the pseudogene TRBV3-2) with TRBJ1-5; weak D call: TRBD1 (6 bases). The CDR3 is CASSQDQRGAGQPQHF. CDR3 bases: TGTGCCAGCAGCCAAGATCAGCGGGGGGCAGGCCAGCCCCAGCATTTT.